The text below deals with one TCR delta chain. Antigen specificity is unknown. RNA was extracted from the cells and then reverse transcribed. CDR3 amplicons came from multiplex PCR with pooled V-gene forward and constant-region reverse primers. TCRdb redid clone calling on the multiplex PCR reads using CATT. Of under 80,000 delta-chain clones in the sample, about 30% were seen once. Trimming at V came to 5 bases and at J to 3 bases, leaving 45 bases not matched to a gene. CDR1 and CDR2 from the germline V gene are TSWWSYY and QGS. The CDR3 sequence is 28 residues long. The data stem from a study of Vδ1+ human thymocytes. Whole-study results and caveats: Thymic TRG and TRD repertoires appeared highly polyclonal. Despite high sort purity, roughly a fifth of thymic T cell receptor delta sequences were Vdelta2.

Sequencing used Vdelta1+ gamma-delta thymocytes from the thymus. Subset noted: FACS-sorted CD3+ TCRalphabeta- TCRVdelta1+ TCRVdelta2- thymocytes. The V and J genes are TRDV1 and TRDJ1, with 10 bases identical to TRDD3. The receptor comes from a boy under two years old who had congenital heart surgery. In nucleotides, the CDR3 is TGTGCTCTTGGGAAACGATATCCGCTCCTTCCACATACCGACACGGGGGATACGCGGTTCCTCGGTCCCGATAAACTCATCTTT. Its translation is CALGKRYPLLPHTDTGDTRFLGPDKLIF.